This paragraph reports one T cell receptor (beta chain). This entry is derived from a study of blood T cells in healthy people across ages. For every donor, a draw yielded around 9.4 milliliters of peripheral blood. Combining a sample-barcoded 5' primer with a J-beta primer mix, a second PCR ran for roughly 7 to 11 cycles. One entry per CDR3 protein, called by TCRdb with MiXCR from the 5' RACE reads. The sample shows 700,000 to 800,000 distinct CDR3 sequences, about 42% of them seen only once. The TCR comes from a woman aged 55 to 70 in good health. The sequencing input was blood.

The CDR3 reads CASSLSRQGTLQSPLHF. Written as DNA, the CDR3 is TGTGCCAGCAGTCTCTCAAGACAGGGAACTCTCCAATCACCCCTCCACTTT. The chain combines TRBV27 with TRBJ1-6; 7 bases map to TRBD1. The CDR3 covers 17 residues. J gave up 10 bases and V 5 bases, and 17 bases lay outside the gene matches. Germline CDR1 MNHEY, CDR2 SMNVEV (reference sequence).